These 9 T cell receptor beta chains were all obtained from the same sample, sequenced in a study of blood T cell repertoires in COVID-19 (TCRdb year 2020). The method was the immunoSEQ multiplex PCR assay. TCRdb obtained this table from immuneACCESS and retained in-frame rearrangements with V and J assigned. These tables miss some clones; where compared with another copy, unresolved V genes account for less than half of the shortfall, and the remainder is unexplained. This sample holds approximately 160,000 clones; roughly 80% were observed only once. The top ten constitute 4.4% of the sample. Sequencing was done on a sample of PBMCs or T cells enriched from blood (not recorded which). These receptors came from a woman in her fifties or sixties who had recovered from COVID-19.

As to this clone: The same CDR3 also results from other DNA sequences found in this sample. J is TRBJ1-1 and V is TRBV7-9; D is uncertain. This CDR3 is built from 13 residues. Germline values: CDR1 SEHNR, CDR2 FQNEAQ (reference sequence). Trimming pared 1 base from V and 0 bases from J, leaving 3 bases between. The CDR3 here is CASSLVMNTEAFF. The CDR3 DNA reads TGTGCCAGCAGCTTAGTTATGAACACTGAAGCTTTCTTT.

The rearrangement joins TRBV5-1 to TRBJ2-1; D is possibly TRBD1 (7 bases). V was trimmed by 5 bases and J by 6 bases, leaving 15 bases between them. This CDR3 is built from 14 residues. Germline CDR1 and CDR2: SGHRS and YFSETQ. The CDR3 loop is CASREGAPANEQFF. As DNA, the CDR3 is TGCGCCAGCAGGGAGGGGGCCCCCGCCAATGAGCAGTTCTTC.

V and J are TRBV5-1 and TRBJ2-3; D is uncertain. The CDR3 contains 15 residues. Germline V lookup: CDR1 SGHRS, CDR2 YFSETQ. V lost 4 bases and J lost 2, with 14 bases in between. DNA of the CDR3: TGCGCCAGCAGCCCTAGGTCGGCCAACACAGATACGCAGTATTTT. Its translation: CASSPRSANTDTQYF.

This sequence joins TRBV9 and TRBJ1-4; D perhaps matches TRBD1 (5 bases). This CDR3 has 13 residues. With 4 bases removed from V and 5 bases from J, the gap between germline ends came to 9 bases. Germline loops: CDR1 SGDLS, CDR2 YYNGEE. The CDR3 here is CASSLQGNEKLFF. The CDR3 DNA is TGTGCCAGCAGCCTCCAGGGAAATGAAAAACTGTTTTTT.

This chain links TRBV28 with TRBJ1-2, with D maybe TRBD1 (6 bases). Between the trimmed V and J ends, which lost 4 bases and 8 bases, there was a span of 8 bases. Germline V gene sequence: CDR1 MDHEN, CDR2 SYDVKM. CDR3 length equals 11 residues. In nucleotides, the CDR3 is TGTGCCAGCAGTTACAGGGCCGGCTACACCTTC. This sequence encodes CASSYRAGYTF.

V and J are TRBV6-5 and TRBJ1-4; no firm D call. The germline V and J ends were trimmed by 9 bases and 0 bases, with 14 bases remaining between them. Germline V gene lookup returns CDR1 MNHEY and CDR2 SVGAGI. The CDR3 consists of 15 residues. The CDR3 region is CASTLLQTTNEKLFF. The CDR3 region has the DNA TGTGCCAGTACCTTGTTGCAGACAACTAATGAAAAACTGTTTTTT.

This clone is a singleton in its sample. The chain joins TRBV5-6 to TRBJ2-7, with TRBD1 identical over 9 bases. The V gene's germline CDR1 is SGHDT and CDR2 YYEEEE. The CDR3 has 15 amino acids. V lost 2 bases to trimming and J lost 3 bases; unmatched junction nucleotides: 6. This CDR3 is CASSLPGTGSYEQYV. The CDR3 DNA sequence: TGTGCCAGCAGCTTACCCGGGACAGGGAGCTACGAGCAGTACGTC.

The chain recombines TRBV4-1 with TRBJ1-4; weak D call: TRBD1 (5 bases). Trimming pared 3 bases from V and 4 bases from J, leaving 18 bases between. Germline V lookup: CDR1 MGHRA, CDR2 YSYEKL. The CDR3 runs to 17 residues. CDR3 bases: TGCGCCAGCAGCCAGTCACCCGACAGTTATCTTAATGAAAAACTGTTTTTT. Translating it yields CASSQSPDSYLNEKLFF.

V and J are TRBV7-9 and TRBJ2-7; 7 bases are a match to TRBD1. Looked up from germline, CDR1 is SEHNR and CDR2 is FQNEAQ (reference sequence). The V segment lost 4 bases and the J segment 1 base; nucleotides outside the gene matches: 19. This CDR3 contains 19 residues. This chain's CDR3 is CASSSGDRQGPLGSYEQYV. In nucleotides, the CDR3 is TGTGCCAGCAGCTCCGGCGATAGACAGGGTCCTTTGGGGTCCTACGAGCAGTACGTC.